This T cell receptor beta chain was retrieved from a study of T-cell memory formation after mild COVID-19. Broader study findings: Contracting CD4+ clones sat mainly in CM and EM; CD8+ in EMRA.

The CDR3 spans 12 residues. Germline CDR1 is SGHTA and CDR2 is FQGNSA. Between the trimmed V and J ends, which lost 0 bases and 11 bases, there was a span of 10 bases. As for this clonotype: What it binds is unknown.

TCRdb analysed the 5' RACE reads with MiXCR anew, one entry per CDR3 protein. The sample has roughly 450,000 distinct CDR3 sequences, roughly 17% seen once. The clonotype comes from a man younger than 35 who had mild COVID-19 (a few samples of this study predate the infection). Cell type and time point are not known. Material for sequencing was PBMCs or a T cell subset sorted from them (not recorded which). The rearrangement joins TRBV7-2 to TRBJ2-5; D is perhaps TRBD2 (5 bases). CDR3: CASSLASRDQYF. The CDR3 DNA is TGTGCCAGCAGCTTAGCATCGAGGGATCAGTACTTC. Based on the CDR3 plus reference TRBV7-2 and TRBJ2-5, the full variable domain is GAGVSQSPSNKVTEKGKDVELRCDPISGHTALYWYRQSLGQGLEFLIYFQGNSAPDKSGLPSDRFSAERTGGSVSTLTIQRTQQEDSAVYLCASSLASRDQYFGPGTRLLVL.